These T cell receptor beta chains were read from a single sample in a study of cytomegalovirus exposure and HLA in healthy donors. Data came from immunoSEQ multiplex PCR; TCRdb stores just in-frame clones and leaves some out. Of approximately 89,000 clones in the sample, roughly 76% were seen once. The sequenced sample was PBMCs. Source of these receptors: a male donor in good health and CMV-seronegative. The CDR3 runs from the conserved cysteine through the conserved F or W. Fields, in order: clone size, D gene, J gene, V gene, CDR3 DNA, CDR3 protein. The D gene is left open where the match is weak. Clone size is shown for a subset of rows, as once, few, many or a class of expanded clone.

clone size: -; D gene: -; J gene: TRBJ1-2; V gene: TRBV10-3; CDR3 DNA: TGTGCCATCAGTGACAGCTATGGCTACACCTTC; CDR3 protein: CAISDSYGYTF
clone size: -; D gene: -; J gene: TRBJ2-6; V gene: TRBV5-1; CDR3 DNA: TGCGCCAGCAGCTCTGGACTAAGTGGGATTAGCTCTGGGGCCAACGTCCTGACTTTC; CDR3 protein: CASSSGLSGISSGANVLTF
clone size: -; D gene: TRBD1; J gene: TRBJ1-6; V gene: TRBV6-1; CDR3 DNA: TGTGCCATAAACGGGGACAGGGGGAATTCACCCCTCCACTTT; CDR3 protein: CAINGDRGNSPLHF
clone size: once; D gene: TRBD1; J gene: TRBJ1-2; V gene: TRBV6-4; CDR3 DNA: TGTGCCAGCAGTGACACCACAGGGGGCCCTTTGTATGGCTACACCTTC; CDR3 protein: CASSDTTGGPLYGYTF
clone size: -; D gene: TRBD1; J gene: TRBJ2-3; V gene: TRBV7-2; CDR3 DNA: TGTGCCAGCAGCTTAACGGACAGGGTGGATACGCAGTATTTT; CDR3 protein: CASSLTDRVDTQYF
clone size: -; D gene: -; J gene: TRBJ2-3; V gene: TRBV5-1; CDR3 DNA: TGCGCCACCGGGGGGACAGGTTCGAGCACAGATACGCAGTATTTT; CDR3 protein: CATGGTGSSTDTQYF
clone size: -; D gene: -; J gene: TRBJ1-1; V gene: TRBV6-5; CDR3 DNA: TGTGCCAGCAGCCGACACACCAACACTGAAGCTTTCTTT; CDR3 protein: CASSRHTNTEAFF
clone size: -; D gene: TRBD1; J gene: TRBJ1-3; V gene: TRBV5-1; CDR3 DNA: TGCGCCAGTTCGCTGGGACAGCCTAACTCTGGAAACACCATATATTTT; CDR3 protein: CASSLGQPNSGNTIYF
clone size: many; D gene: -; J gene: TRBJ1-2; V gene: TRBV11-2; CDR3 DNA: TGTGCCAGCAGTTTAACGGGACTTGGCTACACCTTC; CDR3 protein: CASSLTGLGYTF
clone size: -; D gene: -; J gene: TRBJ1-1; V gene: TRBV11-3; CDR3 DNA: TGTGCCAGCAGCATTAGTTCGGTCACTGAAGCTTTCTTT; CDR3 protein: CASSISSVTEAFF
clone size: -; D gene: -; J gene: TRBJ2-1; V gene: TRBV7-2; CDR3 DNA: TGTGCCAGCAGCCCCCGTGGACAGACGAATGAGCAGTTCTTC; CDR3 protein: CASSPRGQTNEQFF
clone size: once; D gene: -; J gene: TRBJ2-7; V gene: TRBV28; CDR3 DNA: TGTGCCACCGGGGGAGACGTTCAGCGTACCACCTACGAGCAGTACTTC; CDR3 protein: CATGGDVQRTTYEQYF
clone size: -; D gene: -; J gene: TRBJ2-1; V gene: TRBV7-3; CDR3 DNA: TGTGCCAGCAGCCTAGGGGTATCCTACAATGAGCAGTTCTTC; CDR3 protein: CASSLGVSYNEQFF
clone size: -; D gene: TRBD2; J gene: TRBJ2-5; V gene: TRBV7-2; CDR3 DNA: TGTGCCAGCAGCCAGCGGGAGGGACGAGAGACCCAGTACTTC; CDR3 protein: CASSQREGRETQYF
clone size: -; D gene: TRBD1; J gene: TRBJ2-7; V gene: TRBV19; CDR3 DNA: TGTGCCAGTAGTCCCACCGGGACAGGGATTCCCTACGAGCAGTACTTC; CDR3 protein: CASSPTGTGIPYEQYF
clone size: once; D gene: -; J gene: TRBJ2-1; V gene: TRBV11-2; CDR3 DNA: TGTGCCAGCAGCCCCCCGCGACAGGACAATGAGCAGTTCTTC; CDR3 protein: CASSPPRQDNEQFF
clone size: -; D gene: -; J gene: TRBJ2-2; V gene: TRBV9; CDR3 DNA: TGTGCCAGCAGCGACGGTCCGAGGGAGCTGTTTTTT; CDR3 protein: CASSDGPRELFF
clone size: once; D gene: TRBD1; J gene: TRBJ2-7; V gene: TRBV28; CDR3 DNA: TGTGCCAGCAGGACAGGGACAGGGGGCTACGAGCAGTACTTC; CDR3 protein: CASRTGTGGYEQYF
clone size: -; D gene: -; J gene: TRBJ2-3; V gene: TRBV28; CDR3 DNA: TGTGCCAGCAGTCATTCGCCTGGACCCGGGATCACAGATACGCAGTATTTT; CDR3 protein: CASSHSPGPGITDTQYF
clone size: -; D gene: TRBD1; J gene: TRBJ1-5; V gene: TRBV6-1; CDR3 DNA: TGTGCCAGCAGCTGGGACAGGTCAAATCAGCCCCAGCATTTT; CDR3 protein: CASSWDRSNQPQHF
clone size: -; D gene: TRBD1; J gene: TRBJ2-2; V gene: TRBV28; CDR3 DNA: TGTGCCAGCAGTTCGACAGGGGGGAACACCGGGGAGCTGTTTTTT; CDR3 protein: CASSSTGGNTGELFF
clone size: -; D gene: -; J gene: TRBJ2-1; V gene: TRBV5-1; CDR3 DNA: TGCGCCAGCAGCCTGACCGGGGAGACCTACAATGAGCAGTTCTTC; CDR3 protein: CASSLTGETYNEQFF
clone size: -; D gene: TRBD1; J gene: TRBJ1-1; V gene: TRBV19; CDR3 DNA: TGTGCCAGTAGTCCAACAGGGGGCTTGGGCACTGAAGCTTTCTTT; CDR3 protein: CASSPTGGLGTEAFF
clone size: -; D gene: TRBD1; J gene: TRBJ1-2; V gene: TRBV5-1; CDR3 DNA: TGCGCCAGCAGCTTGGGGGGGACAGCAAAGGCCACCTATGGCTACACCTTC; CDR3 protein: CASSLGGTAKATYGYTF
clone size: -; D gene: -; J gene: TRBJ1-4; V gene: TRBV5-6; CDR3 DNA: TGTGCCAGCAGCTCCCGGTGGGGAGATTCTAATGAAAAACTGTTTTTT; CDR3 protein: CASSSRWGDSNEKLFF
clone size: -; D gene: -; J gene: TRBJ1-2; V gene: TRBV7-3; CDR3 DNA: TGTGCCAGCAGCTTGGACCCTGACAGCCTCTATGGCTACACCTTC; CDR3 protein: CASSLDPDSLYGYTF
clone size: -; D gene: TRBD1; J gene: TRBJ1-2; V gene: TRBV5-1; CDR3 DNA: TGCGCCAGCAGCCCACGGACAGGGAACTATGGCTACACCTTC; CDR3 protein: CASSPRTGNYGYTF
clone size: -; D gene: -; J gene: TRBJ1-1; V gene: TRBV4-3; CDR3 DNA: TGCGCCAGCAGCCAAGCAGGAGGGGCTGAAGCTTTCTTT; CDR3 protein: CASSQAGGAEAFF
clone size: -; D gene: TRBD1; J gene: TRBJ2-7; V gene: TRBV6-6; CDR3 DNA: TGTGCCAGCAGCGGGACAGACAGCCATTACGAGCAGTACTTC; CDR3 protein: CASSGTDSHYEQYF
clone size: -; D gene: -; J gene: TRBJ2-7; V gene: TRBV7-2; CDR3 DNA: TGTGCCAGCAGCTTTAAACCCGGCTCCTACGAGCAGTACTTC; CDR3 protein: CASSFKPGSYEQYF
clone size: -; D gene: -; J gene: TRBJ1-1; V gene: TRBV2; CDR3 DNA: TGTGCCAGCAGACAGCAGGCTATCACTGAAGCTTTCTTT; CDR3 protein: CASRQQAITEAFF
clone size: -; D gene: -; J gene: TRBJ1-1; V gene: TRBV4-2; CDR3 DNA: TGTGCCAGCAGCCAAGTTGTAGACAGGCCGAACACTGAAGCTTTCTTT; CDR3 protein: CASSQVVDRPNTEAFF
clone size: -; D gene: TRBD2; J gene: TRBJ2-1; V gene: TRBV9; CDR3 DNA: TGTGCCAGCAGCGTAGGGGTAGCGGGAGCCACAGGTGAGCAGTTCTTC; CDR3 protein: CASSVGVAGATGEQFF
clone size: -; D gene: -; J gene: TRBJ2-7; V gene: TRBV7-2; CDR3 DNA: TGTGCCAGCAGCTCCGGTTTAGAGCAGTACTTC; CDR3 protein: CASSSGLEQYF
clone size: -; D gene: TRBD2; J gene: TRBJ2-1; V gene: TRBV11-2; CDR3 DNA: TGTGCCAGCAGCTTAGCGTCCCCGACTAGCGGGGGCAATGAGCAGTTCTTC; CDR3 protein: CASSLASPTSGGNEQFF
clone size: few; D gene: TRBD1; J gene: TRBJ1-1; V gene: TRBV5-6; CDR3 DNA: TGTGCCAGCACCACGGGACAGGGTGGAGCAGCTTTCTTT; CDR3 protein: CASTTGQGGAAFF
clone size: -; D gene: TRBD1; J gene: TRBJ2-7; V gene: TRBV29-1; CDR3 DNA: TGCAGCGCGAGGGGACAGATCTACGAGCAGTACTTC; CDR3 protein: CSARGQIYEQYF
clone size: -; D gene: -; J gene: TRBJ1-2; V gene: TRBV4-3; CDR3 DNA: TGCGCCAGCAGCCAAGATTGGCGTCAGGGTGAAGGCTACACCTTC; CDR3 protein: CASSQDWRQGEGYTF
clone size: -; D gene: TRBD2; J gene: TRBJ2-5; V gene: TRBV14; CDR3 DNA: TGTGCCAGCAGCCAAGGACTAGCGGGAGGACGGGAGACCCAGTACTTC; CDR3 protein: CASSQGLAGGRETQYF
clone size: -; D gene: -; J gene: TRBJ1-4; V gene: TRBV27; CDR3 DNA: TGTGCCAGCAGTCCCCGACAGGAACGAGAAAAACTGTTTTTT; CDR3 protein: CASSPRQEREKLFF
clone size: once; D gene: -; J gene: TRBJ1-1; V gene: TRBV19; CDR3 DNA: TGTGCCAGTAGTAGGGCTAGGAGGGACACTGAAGCTTTCTTT; CDR3 protein: CASSRARRDTEAFF
clone size: -; D gene: -; J gene: TRBJ1-4; V gene: TRBV7-2; CDR3 DNA: TGTGCCAGCAGCCGGAGGTCCGGCGAAAAACTGTTTTTT; CDR3 protein: CASSRRSGEKLFF
clone size: -; D gene: -; J gene: TRBJ1-1; V gene: TRBV20-1; CDR3 DNA: TGCAGTGCTGAACCGGGACAAAAAGCTTTCTTT; CDR3 protein: CSAEPGQKAFF
clone size: -; D gene: -; J gene: TRBJ2-7; V gene: TRBV6-5; CDR3 DNA: TGTGCCAGCAGTGACACAGGGACCTACGAGCAGTACTTC; CDR3 protein: CASSDTGTYEQYF
clone size: -; D gene: -; J gene: TRBJ1-1; V gene: TRBV5-1; CDR3 DNA: TGCGCCAGCAGCTTGGCCGGGGTCGAGCGTTCTGAAGCTTTCTTT; CDR3 protein: CASSLAGVERSEAFF
clone size: few; D gene: TRBD1; J gene: TRBJ1-1; V gene: TRBV4-3; CDR3 DNA: TGCGCCAGCAGCCAAGCCGGGACAGAGAACACTGAAGCTTTCTTT; CDR3 protein: CASSQAGTENTEAFF
clone size: -; D gene: -; J gene: TRBJ1-4; V gene: TRBV28; CDR3 DNA: TGTGCCAGACGGAGGGGAAAACTGTTTTTT; CDR3 protein: CARRRGKLFF
clone size: -; D gene: -; J gene: TRBJ2-1; V gene: TRBV29-1; CDR3 DNA: TGCAGCGTTGATCGGCTAGCCCCACACAATGAGCAGTTCTTC; CDR3 protein: CSVDRLAPHNEQFF
clone size: -; D gene: TRBD2; J gene: TRBJ2-4; V gene: TRBV10-3; CDR3 DNA: TGTGCCATCAGCACCCCCCCACTAGCGGGGGCCAAAAACATTCAGTACTTC; CDR3 protein: CAISTPPLAGAKNIQYF
clone size: -; D gene: TRBD2; J gene: TRBJ2-7; V gene: TRBV18; CDR3 DNA: TGTGCCAGCTCACCATCTAGGCTAGCGGGGGGAGCCGAGCAGTACTTC; CDR3 protein: CASSPSRLAGGAEQYF
clone size: -; D gene: -; J gene: TRBJ2-7; V gene: TRBV9; CDR3 DNA: TGTGCCAGCAGCTCCGGACAGTACGAGCAGTACTTC; CDR3 protein: CASSSGQYEQYF
clone size: -; D gene: TRBD1; J gene: TRBJ2-2; V gene: TRBV6-1; CDR3 DNA: TGTGCCAGCAGTGTGCTGACAGGGGGGCTGTTTTTT; CDR3 protein: CASSVLTGGLFF
clone size: -; D gene: TRBD1; J gene: TRBJ1-2; V gene: TRBV19; CDR3 DNA: TGTGCCAGTAGTATTTTGGGACAGGGGAGCTATGGCTACACCTTC; CDR3 protein: CASSILGQGSYGYTF